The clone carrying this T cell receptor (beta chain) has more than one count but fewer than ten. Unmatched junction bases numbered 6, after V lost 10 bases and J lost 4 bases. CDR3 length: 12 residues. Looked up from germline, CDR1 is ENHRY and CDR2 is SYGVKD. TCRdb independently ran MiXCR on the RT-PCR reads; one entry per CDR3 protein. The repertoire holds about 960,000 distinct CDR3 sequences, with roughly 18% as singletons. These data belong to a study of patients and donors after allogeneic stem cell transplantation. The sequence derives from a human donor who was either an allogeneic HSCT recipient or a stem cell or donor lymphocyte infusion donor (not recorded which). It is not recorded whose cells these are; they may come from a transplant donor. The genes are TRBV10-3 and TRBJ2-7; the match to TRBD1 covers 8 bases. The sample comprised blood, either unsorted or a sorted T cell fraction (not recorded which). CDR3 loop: CATRTGTYEQYF. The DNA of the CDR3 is TGTGCCACGAGGACAGGGACGTACGAGCAGTACTTC.